This paragraph covers one T cell receptor beta chain sequence. Its binding antigen is unknown. Base-call qualities are not available, and no considerably larger clone is one nucleotide away. Per the germline V gene (reference sequence), SEHNR is the CDR1 and FQNEAQ is the CDR2. For this chain, trimming is 5 bases at the V end and 1 base at the J end, and the number of junction bases without a gene match is 7. The CDR3 spans 15 residues, from the cysteine through the phenylalanine. Only CDR3 DNA remains: 45 bases, in frame from the first base. Collaborating institutions collected whole blood in K2EDTA tubes following their own protocols. For TCRbeta analysis, collaborator samples were shipped as frozen whole blood, as isolated PBMCs, or as DNA extracted from either sample type. This record belongs to a study of blood T cell repertoires in COVID-19 (dated by TCRdb to 2018 to 2021). With respect to the entire study: Collaborator samples came from the United States, Italy and Spain and covered acute and convalescent phases of COVID-19. Samples came from the ongoing ImmuneRACE study (first 160 participants) plus 1,254 subjects from 6 global collaborators. The sample metadata nearly always contained a de-identified subject ID, COVID-19 status, age in years and sex. The material from the prospective study consisted of cDNA or gDNA derived from T cells, B-cell-depleted T cells, or PBMCs. Where available, HLA class I and class II types were taken from metadata supplied by the sample provider and were not determined by assay-based typing. The repertoires were released in a freely available public database intended as a resource for research on the immune response to SARS-CoV-2. Subjects who had been exposed to COVID-19, were actively infected with it, or had recovered from it provided the deeply sampled blood TCRbeta repertoires that made up the dataset.

The immunoSEQ Assay, a bias-controlled multiplex PCR, was used to amplify TCRbeta CDR3 regions from genomic DNA. The original pipeline was this. The number of nucleated cells in each sample was estimated from the amplification of reference gene primers within the assay. To quantify the absolute abundance of each unique TCRbeta CDR3 rearrangement, sequence reads were collapsed and filtered. For each sample, productive Simpson clonality was calculated by taking the square root of Simpson's diversity index across productive rearrangements. Imported from immuneACCESS, the table was reduced by TCRdb to in-frame sequences with V and J called. These copies leave out some clones; in studies compared against another copy, an unresolved V gene accounts for under half, and the cause of the remainder is not known. That table furnishes V, J and clone size, whereas the DNA furnished D and trimming. The sample data list roughly 200,000 clones, and about four fifths of these were observed just once. Together, the top ten hold roughly 8.7% of the sample.

Results and caveats for the whole study, not just this receptor: How much clinical and demographic metadata was included differed by source and by participant, and the metadata was provided uncurated.

The rearrangement joined TRBV7-9 to TRBJ1-2; TRBD1 aligns with 7 central bases. The TCR sequence derives from a man aged 35 to 55 with active or convalescent COVID-19. The specimen was peripheral blood. The CDR3 in this case is CASSHTGDSNYGYTF. The nucleotides read TGTGCCAGCAGCCACACCGGGGACAGTAACTATGGCTACACCTTC.